This TCR beta chain was captured in a study of T cell clusters in autoimmune cytopenias. Roughly 38,000 genome equivalents of blood DNA were amplified for TRB. Multiplex touch-down PCR amplified TRB using TRB-A and TRB-B pools in one tube. Following a re-call of the multiplex PCR reads, TCRdb has one entry per CDR3 protein and lacks DNA. This sample's clone table lists nearly 5,500 distinct CDR3 sequences. These data also featured in a second study, about T cell repertoires in aging, cancer and after chemotherapy. Turning to that study: Repeat sampling of healthy donors over several months to years showed clear clonal overlap.

Sequenced input: peripheral blood. The clonotype comes from a human donor in good health.

CDR3 loop: CASSQDLQWGEKLFF. This chain connects TRBV4-2 to TRBJ1-4; TCRdb calls TRBD1, which cannot be checked without DNA. This CDR3 has 15 amino acids. Germline lookup yields CDR1 LGHNA and CDR2 YNFKEQ.